This TCR beta chain was identified during a study of OX40 agonist ivuxolimab in advanced cancers. With regard to the full study: Ivuxolimab was a fully human IgG2 agonistic monoclonal antibody targeting the costimulatory receptor OX40 (CD134). Intravenous ivuxolimab was administered to patients every 2 weeks at six dose levels: 0.01, 0.1, 0.3, 1.5, 3 and 10 mg/kg. Among the roughly 52 dose-escalation patients, about 20 had hepatocellular carcinoma, 15 or so melanoma, 9 renal cell carcinoma and 9 head and neck cancer. A male proportion of around 80% and a mean age of roughly 58 years, ranging from 23 to 79, were recorded for the dose-escalation cohort. Prior anti-PD-1, anti-PD-L1 or anti-CTLA-4 therapy was permitted, and approximately 42% of dose-escalation patients had received checkpoint inhibitors. Three dose-escalation patients achieved partial responses, one with hepatocellular carcinoma and two with cutaneous melanoma. Peripheral TCRbeta sequencing aimed to test whether ivuxolimab altered TCR sequence diversity and caused clonal T-cell expansion. The paper covers the monotherapy dose-escalation part of the phase I ivuxolimab trial, which included N of about 50 patients. Overall results and qualifications from the work: Antigen specificity was not determined for the clonally expanded peripheral T cells. At doses of 0.1 to 3.0 mg/kg, clonal expansion of both CD4+ and CD8+ T cells in blood was seen between baseline and week 6. Low levels of normalized T-cell clonal expansion were also shown by some nonresponding patients. After ivuxolimab, CD8+ T cells had more expanded clones than CD4+ T cells on average. Partial responders in the 0.1-3.0 mg/kg groups had among the lowest normalized peripheral clonal expansion, especially among CD8+ T cells.

Per the germline V gene (reference sequence), SGHKS is the CDR1 and YYEKEE is the CDR2. The CDR3 numbers 14 residues from cysteine through phenylalanine. Of the read, only the CDR3 DNA is kept; its 42 bases are in frame from base 1. V loses 1 base of germline sequence and J loses 5 bases, and the interval between the two ends is 12 bases. The trial excluded patients who had a history of autoimmune disease or were on systemic immunosuppression. Peripheral blood for TCR sequencing was drawn from every dose cohort at baseline, at cycle 4 day 1 and at cycle 7 day 1. Samples came from an open-label, multicenter, first-in-human phase I dose-escalation trial of ivuxolimab. Adults with locally advanced or metastatic head and neck squamous cell, hepatocellular, melanoma or renal cell carcinoma were enrolled in the trial. Before TCR sequencing, CD4+ and CD8+ T cells were separately sorted from peripheral blood.

Genomic DNA was isolated from the sorted cells so that the TCRbeta CDR3 region could be sequenced. TCRbeta CDR3 regions were sequenced using the immunoSEQ Assay. This is the immuneACCESS table as TCRdb keeps it, with only in-frame sequences that have V and J called. A part of the clones is gone; compared with another copy, unresolved V genes explain less than half, and the rest is unexplained. The sample yields about 88,000 clones; approximately 90% were counted once. Around 1.6% of the sample belongs to the ten largest clones. This clone was found a few times. It has no known antigen specificity. No much larger clone exists at a distance of one base, and base qualities are not known.

This TCR was sampled from an adult with an advanced solid tumor such as melanoma, head and neck, liver or kidney cancer. The source was CD4+ or CD8+ T cells sorted from blood, collected in a trial of the OX40 agonist ivuxolimab. The chain is encoded by TRBV5-5 joined to TRBJ1-2; matching of 6 bases hints at TRBD1 as the D gene. CDR3 reads: CASSLSTGPYGYTF. The sequenced DNA is TGTGCCAGCAGCTTGAGTACAGGGCCTTATGGCTACACCTTC.